A selection of T cell receptor delta chains follows, all from one sample in a study of Vδ1+ human thymocytes. TCRdb re-called the multiplex PCR reads via CATT. This table holds under 25,000 delta-chain clones, 25% to 30% found once. The material sequenced was Vdelta1+ gamma-delta thymocytes from the thymus. These receptors were collected from a boy under three years old who had congenital heart surgery. Both conserved end residues are part of each CDR3. Fields, in order: J gene, V gene, clone size, D gene, CDR3 protein, CDR3 DNA. The D gene is left open where the match is weak. Clone size is shown for a subset of rows, as once, few, many or a class of expanded clone.

TRDJ1	TRDV1	few	TRDD3	CALGELLPKKGLLGDTGVDTDKLIF	TGTGCTCTTGGGGAACTTCTCCCAAAAAAGGGTCTACTGGGGGATACTGGCGTCGATACCGATAAACTCATCTTT
TRDJ1	TRDV1	few	-	CALGELPWEDDKLIF	TGTGCTCTTGGGGAACTGCCTTGGGAAGACGATAAACTCATCTTT
TRDJ1	TRDV1	-	-	CALGDPLKTLLGRTDKLIF	TGTGCTCTTGGGGACCCCCTCAAAACGCTGCTGGGGCGCACCGATAAACTCATCTTT
TRDJ1	TRDV1	few	TRDD3	CALGRAFRVVLGDTRNELIF	TGTGCTCTTGGGAGGGCCTTCCGGGTCGTACTGGGGGATACGCGAAATGAACTCATCTTT
TRDJ1	TRDV1	few	TRDD3	CALGPEGTGGYANPYTDKLIF	TGTGCTCTTGGGCCCGAGGGGACTGGGGGATACGCTAACCCGTACACCGATAAACTCATCTTT
TRDJ1	TRDV1	once	TRDD3	CALVTGTYWGVLRTDKLIF	TGTGCTCTTGTTACGGGTACCTACTGGGGGGTACTAAGGACCGATAAACTCATCTTT
TRDJ2	TRDV1	few	-	CALGPSLVRGFTLTAQLFF	TGTGCTCTTGGGCCTTCCCTTGTCCGGGGGTTTACTTTGACAGCACAACTCTTCTTT
TRDJ1	TRDV1	few	TRDD3	CALGELATGGYTDKLIF	TGTGCTCTTGGGGAACTAGCTACTGGGGGATACACCGATAAACTCATCTTT
TRDJ1	TRDV1	-	TRDD3	CALGELGPLRGDTPYTDKLIF	TGTGCTCTTGGGGAACTAGGACCGCTCAGGGGGGATACCCCGTACACCGATAAACTCATCTTT
TRDJ1	TRDV1	-	TRDD3	CALGELGTGETDKLIF	TGTGCTCTTGGGGAACTTGGTACTGGGGAAACCGATAAACTCATCTTT
TRDJ2	TRDV3	medium-sized	TRDD3	CAPIRPLGDYLTAQLFF	TGTGCCCCTATACGACCACTGGGGGACTACCTGACAGCACAACTCTTCTTT
TRDJ1	TRDV1	few	-	CALGELNPTRGWGWPYLKLIF	TGTGCTCTTGGGGAACTGAATCCTACGAGGGGCTGGGGATGGCCTTACCTTAAACTCATCTTT
TRDJ1	TRDV1	-	TRDD3	CALGELWGIGEYTDKLIF	TGTGCTCTTGGGGAGCTCTGGGGGATCGGGGAGTACACCGATAAACTCATCTTT
TRDJ1	TRDV1	-	TRDD3	CALGKWGILEVTDKLIF	TGTGCTCTTGGTAAATGGGGGATACTGGAGGTCACCGATAAACTCATCTTT
TRDJ1	TRDV1	-	TRDD3	CALGTPILGANTDKLIF	TGTGCTCTTGGGACGCCAATACTGGGGGCCAACACCGATAAACTCATCTTT
TRDJ1	TRDV1	few	-	CALGTGHTDKLIF	TGTGCTCTTGGGACGGGACACACCGATAAACTCATCTTT
TRDJ1	TRDV1	few	TRDD3	CAPGESLTGGYGDCPYTDKLIF	TGTGCTCCTGGGGAATCCCTAACTGGGGGATACGGGGATTGTCCGTACACCGATAAACTCATCTTT